This T cell receptor beta chain emerged from a study of T cell repertoires in cytomegalovirus infection. As for the study in general: Matching HLA type and CMV infection were both indicated by public TCR beta signatures.

One entry per CDR3 protein results from TCRdb running MiXCR on the reads. The table lists 100,000 to 150,000 distinct CDR3 sequences, more than 30% of them singletons. V was trimmed by 2 bases and J by 2 bases, leaving 16 bases between them. The CDR3 loop spans 17 amino acids. The germline CDR1 and CDR2 sequences are MNHNS and SASEGT. About this clonotype itself: Its antigen is unknown.

The specimen was CD8+ T cells from cultured PBMCs, collected from culture after CMV antigen stimulation. The chain uses TRBV6-1 and TRBJ1-5; D perhaps matches TRBD1 (6 bases). The source of this sequence is a human donor in good health (CMV status not recorded). Some clones in this sample may be carry-over from other donors' samples. CDR3 residues: CASSELGGGGGNQPQHF. CDR3 nucleotide sequence: TGTGCCAGCAGTGAACTTGGTGGGGGCGGGGGCAATCAGCCCCAGCATTTT.